This section outlines one T cell receptor (beta chain) sequence together with its context. Its cognate antigen is unknown. These data belong to a study of cytomegalovirus exposure and HLA in healthy donors. Study-wide results and caveats: Sequencing artifact likely explains a cluster of highly shared sequence variants. Common viral pathogens (according to a later analysis) appeared linked to several of the most significant clusters.

This PCR relied on a set of 60 Vbeta primers and 13 Jbeta primers. The assay was immunoSEQ multiplex PCR, and TCRdb's table has in-frame clones only and misses some. The sample lists about 120,000 clones, around 88% occurring once. The clonotype originates from a man in his forties or fifties in good health and CMV-seronegative. Sequencing input: PBMCs.

The CDR3 loop is CASSPRLESANEQFF. The CDR3 DNA reads as TGTGCCAGCAGCCCCCGTTTGGAGTCCGCCAATGAGCAGTTCTTC. The chain uses TRBV9 and TRBJ2-1, with D hard to call. CDR1 and CDR2 (germline): SGDLS, YYNGEE. The CDR3 spans 15 residues. With 4 bases removed from V and 6 bases from J, the gap between germline ends came to 17 bases.